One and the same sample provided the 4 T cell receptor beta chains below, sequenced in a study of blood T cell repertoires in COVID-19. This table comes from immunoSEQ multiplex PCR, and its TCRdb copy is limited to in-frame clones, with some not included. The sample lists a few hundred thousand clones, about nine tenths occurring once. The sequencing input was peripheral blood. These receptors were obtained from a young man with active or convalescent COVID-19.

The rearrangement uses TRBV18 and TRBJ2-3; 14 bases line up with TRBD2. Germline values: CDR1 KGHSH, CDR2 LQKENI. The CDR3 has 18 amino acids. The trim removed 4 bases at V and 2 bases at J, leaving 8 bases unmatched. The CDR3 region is CASSQGTSGSRITDTQYF. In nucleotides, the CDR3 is TGTGCCAGCTCACAAGGGACTAGCGGGAGCCGGATCACAGATACGCAGTATTTT.

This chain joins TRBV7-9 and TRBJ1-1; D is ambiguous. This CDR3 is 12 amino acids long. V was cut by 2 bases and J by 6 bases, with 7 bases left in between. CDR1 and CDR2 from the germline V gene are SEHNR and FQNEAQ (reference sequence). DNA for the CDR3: TGTGCCAGCAGCTTATACGAGGCTGAAGCTTTCTTT. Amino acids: CASSLYEAEAFF. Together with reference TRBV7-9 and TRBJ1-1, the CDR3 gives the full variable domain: DTGVSQNPRHKITKRGQNVTFRCDPISEHNRLYWYRQTLGQGPEFLTYFQNEAQLEKSRLLSDRFSAERPKGSFSTLEIQRTEQGDSAMYLCASSLYEAEAFFGQGTRLTVV.

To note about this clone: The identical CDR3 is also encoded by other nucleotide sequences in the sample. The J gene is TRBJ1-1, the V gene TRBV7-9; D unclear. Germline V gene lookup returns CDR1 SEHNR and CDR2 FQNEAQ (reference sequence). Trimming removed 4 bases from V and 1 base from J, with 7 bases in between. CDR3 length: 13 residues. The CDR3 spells CASSSQQNTEAFF. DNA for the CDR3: TGTGCCAGCAGCTCACAGCAGAACACTGAAGCTTTCTTT.

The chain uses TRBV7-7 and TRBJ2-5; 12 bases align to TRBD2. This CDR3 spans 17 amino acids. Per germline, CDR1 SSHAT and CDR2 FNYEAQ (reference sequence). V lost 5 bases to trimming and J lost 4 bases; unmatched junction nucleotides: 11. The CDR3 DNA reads TGTGCCAGCAGCCCGGCCCTAGCGGGAGGGCCCGGAGAGACCCAGTACTTC. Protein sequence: CASSPALAGGPGETQYF. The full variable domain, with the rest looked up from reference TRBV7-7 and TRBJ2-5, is GAGVSQSPRYKVTKRGQDVTLRCDPISSHATLYWYQQALGQGPEFLTYFNYEAQPDKSGLPSDRFSAERPEGSISTLTIQRTEQRDSAMYRCASSPALAGGPGETQYFGPGTRLLVL.